The 20 T cell receptor beta chains below were found in one sample sequenced in a study of blood T cell repertoires in COVID-19. Sequencing was performed with immunoSEQ multiplex PCR; in TCRdb, only in-frame clones are kept and a portion is missing. Of around 62,000 clones listed, roughly 90% are singletons. The sequencing input was peripheral blood. These receptors were taken from a human donor in a cohort sampled during active COVID-19.

The gene calls are TRBV19 and TRBJ1-6; the match to TRBD1 covers 9 bases. Germline trimming cut 3 bases from V and 7 bases from J; bases unmatched to any gene: 4. This CDR3 is built from 15 residues. The germline V gene encodes CDR1 LNHDA and CDR2 SQIVND (reference sequence). The CDR3 sequence is CASSMWTGDNSPLHF. The CDR3 region has the DNA TGTGCCAGTAGTATGTGGACAGGGGACAATTCACCCCTCCACTTT.

The chain uses TRBV13 and TRBJ1-1, with unresolved D. V was trimmed by 5 bases and J by 1 base, leaving 14 bases between them. The germline V gene encodes CDR1 PRHDT and CDR2 FYEKMQ (reference sequence). This CDR3 spans 15 amino acids. Here the CDR3 DNA reads TGTGCCAGCAGCCCAAATTTTAGTGGGAACACTGAAGCTTTCTTT. Its translation is CASSPNFSGNTEAFF.

The gene calls are TRBV6-2 or TRBV6-3 and TRBJ2-2, with 8 bases lining up with TRBD2. The CDR3 consists of 19 residues. Trimming cost V 2 bases and J 0 bases; bases outside gene matches: 11. Germline V lookup: CDR1 MNHEY, CDR2 SVGEGT. The CDR3 is CASSYGSGSGRANTGELFF. In nucleotides, the CDR3 is TGTGCCAGCAGTTACGGTTCTGGGAGCGGGAGAGCGAACACCGGGGAGCTGTTTTTT.

The V gene is TRBV2, the J gene TRBJ2-2, with a possible D match to TRBD1 (6 bases). Germline V gene sequence: CDR1 SNHLY, CDR2 FYNNEI. V gave up 3 bases and J gave up 5 bases, with 13 bases separating them. The CDR3 has 15 residues. CDR3 DNA sequence: TGTGCCAGCAGTGACCGACAGGTCTGGACCGGGGAGCTGTTTTTT. Protein product: CASSDRQVWTGELFF.

V is TRBV24-1 and J is TRBJ2-5, with D perhaps TRBD1 (5 bases). Germline V gene sequence: CDR1 KGHDR, CDR2 SFDVKD. This CDR3 has 14 residues. V was shortened by 2 bases and J by 2 bases, with 8 bases between the two germline ends. CDR3 protein: CATSDSDSQETQYF. Here the CDR3 DNA reads TGTGCCACCAGTGATTCTGACAGTCAAGAGACCCAGTACTTC.

The CDR3 DNA is TGCGCCAGCAGTCAATCAGTCACAGGATATAGACAAGAGACCCAGTACTTC. It codes for CASSQSVTGYRQETQYF. V and J are TRBV23-1 and TRBJ2-5; tentative D call: TRBD1 (5 bases). TRBV23-1 counts as an open reading frame of uncertain function. This CDR3 comprises 17 residues. V shed 0 bases and J shed 2 bases, with 16 bases lying between them.

The chain employs TRBV28 and TRBJ1-2; D is perhaps TRBD1 (5 bases). In germline, CDR1 is MDHEN, CDR2 SYDVKM. The CDR3 contains 14 residues. Deletions cut 8 bases from V and 0 bases from J, with 13 bases between. CDR3 protein: CASGGGTPNYGYTF. The CDR3 DNA sequence: TGTGCCAGCGGGGGAGGAACGCCTAACTATGGCTACACCTTC.

The V call is TRBV5-3, the J call TRBJ1-1; unclear D gene. TRBV5-3 falls under the ORF class, with uncertain function. V was pared by 0 bases and J by 5 bases, with 11 bases between. The CDR3 extends over 14 amino acids. The CDR3 bases are TGTGCCAGAAGCTTGGCGTACGTGAGGACTGAAGCTTTCTTT. It encodes CARSLAYVRTEAFF.

The chain recombines TRBV6-1 with TRBJ1-1, with D possibly TRBD1 on 6 matching bases. Germline loops: CDR1 MNHNS, CDR2 SASEGT. V was trimmed by 0 bases and J by 4 bases, leaving 12 bases between them. This CDR3 spans 15 amino acids. Written as DNA, the CDR3 is TGTGCCAGCAGTGAAGCCCTAGGACAGCGCACTGAAGCTTTCTTT. It codes for CASSEALGQRTEAFF.

This chain links TRBV4-2 with TRBJ2-5; maybe TRBD2 (7 bases). The CDR3 consists of 16 residues. Germline-derived CDR1 and CDR2 are LGHNA and YNFKEQ. V was clipped by 4 bases and J by 0 bases, with 15 bases between them. Here the CDR3 DNA reads TGTGCCAGCAGCCCTATGGGGGCGGGGGACCAAGAGACCCAGTACTTC. This codes for CASSPMGAGDQETQYF.

The genes are TRBV2 and TRBJ2-7; 10 bases agree with TRBD2. The CDR3 sequence is 14 residues long. V was pared by 4 bases and J by 5 bases, with 5 bases of the junction left unmatched. CDR1 and CDR2 from the germline V gene are SNHLY and FYNNEI. This CDR3 is CASSGVAGGDEQYF. CDR3 nucleotide sequence: TGTGCCAGCAGTGGCGTAGCGGGGGGTGACGAGCAGTACTTC.

This clone was detected a few times. J is TRBJ2-7 and V is TRBV4-1; 12 bases align to TRBD1. CDR1 is MGHRA and CDR2 is YSYEKL in the germline V gene. The V segment lost 4 bases and the J segment 5 bases; nucleotides outside the gene matches: 6. This CDR3 contains 15 residues. CDR3 DNA sequence: TGCGCCAGCAGCCCTGCCGGGACAGGGGGCCACGAGCAGTACTTC. Translated: CASSPAGTGGHEQYF.

This sequence joins TRBV7-9 and TRBJ2-1, with 11 bases matching TRBD2. CDR3 size: 15 residues. In germline, CDR1 is SEHNR, CDR2 FQNEAQ (reference sequence). V gave up 5 bases and J gave up 6 bases; unmatched junction bases: 6. The CDR3 sequence is CASSLTSGKVNEQFF. The DNA for the CDR3 is TGTGCCAGCAGCCTGACTAGCGGGAAGGTCAATGAGCAGTTCTTC. The whole variable domain, remainder taken from reference TRBV7-9 and TRBJ2-1, is DTGVSQNPRHKITKRGQNVTFRCDPISEHNRLYWYRQTLGQGPEFLTYFQNEAQLEKSRLLSDRFSAERPKGSFSTLEIQRTEQGDSAMYLCASSLTSGKVNEQFFGPGTRLTVL.

The sample holds one count of this clone. J is TRBJ2-7 and V is TRBV5-8; D perhaps matches TRBD1 (5 bases). This CDR3 spans 13 amino acids. Between the trimmed V and J ends, which lost 4 bases and 1 base, there was a span of 9 bases. CDR1 and CDR2 from the germline V gene are SGHTS and YDEGEE. The CDR3: CASSRTLSYEQYF. For the CDR3, the DNA is TGTGCCAGCAGCAGGACACTTTCCTACGAGCAGTACTTC.

The V and J genes are TRBV30 and TRBJ1-6; no clear D gene. The CDR3 is 13 amino acids. Germline assignment: CDR1 GTSNPN and CDR2 SVGIG (reference sequence). The V gene lost 8 bases and the J gene lost 4 bases, with 12 bases spanning the gap. CDR3 coding DNA: TGTGCCGGGAATAACGGGTATAATTCACCCCTCCACTTT. Its translation: CAGNNGYNSPLHF.

In this sample, this clone turned up once. The chain carries TRBV27 and TRBJ1-3; possible D gene TRBD1, 6 bases. Germline CDR1 and CDR2: MNHEY and SMNVEV (reference sequence). The CDR3 spans 15 residues. Deletions cut 8 bases from V and 0 bases from J, with 14 bases between. The CDR3 nucleotides are TGTGCCAGCGGCCCGGGACATTCCTCTGGAAACACCATATATTTT. Translating gives CASGPGHSSGNTIYF.

The chain combines TRBV11-3 with TRBJ2-4, with TRBD1 matching over 7 bases. The CDR3 has 15 residues. The J segment lost 3 bases and the V segment lost 4 bases, leaving 6 bases of the junction unmatched. The germline V gene encodes CDR1 SGHNT and CDR2 YENEEA. This chain's CDR3 is CASSSPGTVKNIQYF. CDR3 sequence (DNA): TGTGCCAGCAGCTCCCCCGGGACAGTCAAAAACATTCAGTACTTC.

The rearrangement joins TRBV7-9 to TRBJ2-1; D gene uncertain. V lost 4 bases and J lost 5, with 12 bases in between. In germline, CDR1 is SEHNR, CDR2 FQNEAQ (reference sequence). This CDR3 has 14 residues. Here the CDR3 reads CASSSTPQDNEQFF. DNA of the CDR3: TGTGCCAGCAGCTCCACTCCCCAAGACAATGAGCAGTTCTTC.

This clone has only one observation. This chain uses TRBV30 with TRBJ1-6; a weak D match, TRBD1 (5 bases). CDR3 size: 13 residues. Germline V gene sequence: CDR1 GTSNPN, CDR2 SVGIG (reference sequence). Between the trimmed V and J ends, which lost 3 bases and 6 bases, there was a span of 9 bases. The CDR3 coding sequence is TGTGCCTGGAGGGGCAGGGCTAATTCACCCCTCCACTTT. Protein: CAWRGRANSPLHF.

The genes are TRBV6-5 and TRBJ2-4; 11 nucleotides agree with TRBD2. The CDR3 is 15 amino acids. CDR1 is MNHEY, CDR2 SVGAGI, per germline. J was trimmed by 6 bases and V by 0 bases; bases with no gene match: 1. The DNA for the CDR3 is TGTGCCAGCAGTTACTCGGGACTAGCGGTAAACATTCAGTACTTC. As protein: CASSYSGLAVNIQYF.